The 6 T cell receptor beta chains in this list originate from one sample, sequenced in a study of Graves' ophthalmopathy and Graves' hyperthyroidism (dated by TCRdb to 2016 to 2019). This sample was sequenced with an Illumina HiSeq 2000. For repertoire sequencing, TCR beta CDR3 regions were amplified from RNA transcripts. The first round of RT-PCR was done with HTBI primers and the Qiagen OneStep RT-PCR kit, and was followed by a second round of multiplex PCR, then size selection and purification. Using fastp at Q25 and MiXCR, TCRdb reprocessed the public reads and kept productive beta chains. Identical CDR3 protein sequences are pooled into one entry, listed with their most common genes and DNA. In all, the sample holds 24,000 or so distinct CDR3 sequences, and nearly 50% of those were seen once. Together, the top ten hold 5% to 8.5% of the sample. The sample comprised peripheral blood. These receptors were taken from an adult woman with stable Graves' hyperthyroidism.

Details on this clonotype: This sequence may be a read error, since a much larger clone differs from it by one base. Since no conserved phenylalanine or tryptophan closes the CDR3, a read error is the likely cause. The chain combines TRBV28 with TRBJ2-7; the D gene is possibly TRBD1 (6 bases). The CDR3 contains 15 residues. The germline V gene has CDR1 MDHEN and CDR2 SYDVKM. V was cut by 6 bases and J by 0 bases, with 15 bases left in between. CDR3 loop: CASRGPGQFSYEQYS. CDR3 DNA sequence: TGTGCCAGCAGAGGACCGGGACAATTCTCCTACGAGCAGTACTCC.

This clonotype has a count of ten or more. This chain connects TRBV20-1 to TRBJ2-1; 11 nucleotides line up with TRBD2. The germline CDR1 and CDR2 sequences are DFQATT and SNEGSKA (reference sequence). The CDR3 has 18 amino acids. Trimming removed 3 bases from V and 1 base from J; junction bases left unmatched: 11. The chain's CDR3 is CSARSFSGRATSYNEQFF. In nucleotides, the CDR3 is TGCAGTGCTAGGTCCTTTAGCGGGAGGGCCACGTCCTACAATGAGCAGTTCTTC.

This sequence joins TRBV19 and TRBJ2-7; tentative D call: TRBD2 (6 bases). V dropped 4 bases and J dropped 5 bases, with 12 bases sitting between them. Germline CDR1 reads LNHDA; CDR2 reads SQIVND (reference sequence). This CDR3 comprises 13 residues. Written as DNA, the CDR3 is TGTGCCAGTAGTAATTCGGCGGGAAACGAGCAGTACTTC. It translates to CASSNSAGNEQYF. Complete variable domain (other parts from reference TRBV19 and TRBJ2-7): DGGITQSPKYLFRKEGQNVTLSCEQNLNHDAMYWYRQDPGQGLRLIYYSQIVNDFQKGDIAEGYSVSREKKESFPLTVTSAQKNPTAFYLCASSNSAGNEQYFGPGTRLTVT.

This clonotype ranks as medium-sized (0.01 to 0.1%). The gene calls are TRBV19 and TRBJ2-7, with TRBD1 identical over 10 bases. The CDR3 is 15 amino acids. With V trimmed by 5 bases and J by 4 bases, 8 bases remained unmatched. Germline V gene lookup returns CDR1 LNHDA and CDR2 SQIVND (reference sequence). CDR3 coding DNA: TGTGCCAGTAGTTTACCGGGACAGGGGTTGTACGAGCAGTACTTC. Encoded protein: CASSLPGQGLYEQYF.

This chain connects TRBV20-1 to TRBJ1-2, with TRBD1 as a possible D gene (6 bases). CDR3 length equals 12 residues. Germline loops: CDR1 DFQATT, CDR2 SNEGSKA (reference sequence). The germline V and J ends were trimmed by 5 bases and 6 bases, with 13 bases remaining between them. The chain's CDR3 is CSAWKTGNGYTF. The CDR3 DNA reads TGCAGTGCTTGGAAAACAGGGAATGGCTACACCTTC.

This clonotype is judged medium-sized. The gene calls are TRBV9 and TRBJ2-7; D ambiguous. The CDR3 totals 13 residues. V lost 3 bases and J 4 bases, leaving 11 bases between the germline ends. CDR1 and CDR2 from the germline V gene are SGDLS and YYNGEE. CDR3 bases: TGTGCCAGCAGCGAGGGCTCCTCTTACGAGCAGTACTTC. This encodes CASSEGSSYEQYF.